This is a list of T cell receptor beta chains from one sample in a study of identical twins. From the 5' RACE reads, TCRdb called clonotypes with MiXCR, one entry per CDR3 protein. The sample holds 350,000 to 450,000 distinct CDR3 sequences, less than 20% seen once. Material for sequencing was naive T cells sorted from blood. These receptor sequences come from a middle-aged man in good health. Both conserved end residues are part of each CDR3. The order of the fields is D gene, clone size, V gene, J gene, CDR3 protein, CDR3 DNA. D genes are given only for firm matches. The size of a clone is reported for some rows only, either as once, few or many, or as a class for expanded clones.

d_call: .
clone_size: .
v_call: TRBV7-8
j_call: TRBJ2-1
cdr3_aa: CASSSQAYNEQFF
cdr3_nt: TGTGCCAGCAGCTCCCAGGCGTACAATGAGCAGTTCTTC

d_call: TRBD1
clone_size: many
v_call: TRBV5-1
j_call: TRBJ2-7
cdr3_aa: CASSSSGQGTEQYF
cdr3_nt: TGCGCCAGCAGCTCCTCGGGACAGGGGACCGAGCAGTACTTC

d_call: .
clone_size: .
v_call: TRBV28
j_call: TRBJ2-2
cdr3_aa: CASNGHPNTGELFF
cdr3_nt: TGTGCCAGCAACGGACACCCGAACACCGGGGAGCTGTTTTTT

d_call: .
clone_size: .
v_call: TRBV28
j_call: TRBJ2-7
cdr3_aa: CASSPLGPPYGQYF
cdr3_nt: TGTGCCAGCAGTCCCTTGGGACCCCCGTACGGGCAGTACTTC

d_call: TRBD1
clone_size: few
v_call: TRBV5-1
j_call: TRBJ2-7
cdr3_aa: CASQTGTGDYEQYF
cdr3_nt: TGCGCCAGCCAGACCGGGACAGGGGACTACGAGCAGTACTTC

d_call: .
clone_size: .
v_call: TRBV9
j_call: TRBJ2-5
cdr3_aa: CASSPGDGGTQYF
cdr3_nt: TGTGCCAGCAGCCCCGGGGACGGCGGGACCCAGTACTTC

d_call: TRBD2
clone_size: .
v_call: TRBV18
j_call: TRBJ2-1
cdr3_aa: CASSAMLAGEYNEQFF
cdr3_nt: TGTGCCAGCTCAGCCATGCTAGCGGGAGAGTACAATGAGCAGTTCTTC

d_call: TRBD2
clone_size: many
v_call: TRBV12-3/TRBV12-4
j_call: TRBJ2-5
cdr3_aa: CASTLTSGSETQYF
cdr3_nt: TGTGCCAGCACCTTGACTAGCGGGAGTGAGACCCAGTACTTC

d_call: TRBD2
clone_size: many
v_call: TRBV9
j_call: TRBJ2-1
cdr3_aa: CASSPGGGWNEQFF
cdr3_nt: TGTGCCAGCAGTCCGGGGGGGGGGTGGAATGAGCAGTTCTTC

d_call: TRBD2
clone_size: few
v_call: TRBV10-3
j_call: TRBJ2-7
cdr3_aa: CAIGGEGQSSYEQYF
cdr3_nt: TGTGCCATCGGGGGGGAGGGGCAGAGCTCCTACGAGCAGTACTTC

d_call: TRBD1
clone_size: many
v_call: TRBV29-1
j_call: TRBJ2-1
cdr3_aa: CSVEALGGPSYNEQFF
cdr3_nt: TGCAGCGTTGAAGCACTAGGGGGCCCCTCCTACAATGAGCAGTTCTTC

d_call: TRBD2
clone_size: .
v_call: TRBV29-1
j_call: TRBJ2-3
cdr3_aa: CSVEVSGSTDTQYF
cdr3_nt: TGCAGCGTTGAAGTTAGCGGGAGCACAGATACGCAGTATTTT

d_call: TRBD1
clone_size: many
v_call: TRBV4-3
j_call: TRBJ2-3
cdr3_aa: CASSQRDRPHDTQYF
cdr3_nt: TGCGCCAGCAGCCAACGGGACAGACCACACGATACGCAGTATTTT

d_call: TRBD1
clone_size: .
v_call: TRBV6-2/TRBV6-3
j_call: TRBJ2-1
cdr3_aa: CASSGRGLYNEQFF
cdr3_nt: TGTGCCAGCAGTGGCAGGGGGCTTTACAATGAGCAGTTCTTC

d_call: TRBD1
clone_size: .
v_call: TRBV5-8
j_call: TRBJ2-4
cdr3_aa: CASSEGQTIAKNIQYF
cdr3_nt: TGTGCCAGCAGCGAGGGACAGACTATAGCCAAAAACATTCAGTACTTC

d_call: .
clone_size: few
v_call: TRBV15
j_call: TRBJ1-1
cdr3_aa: CATAEGFLGQLNTEAFF
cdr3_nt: TGTGCCACAGCCGAGGGTTTCCTAGGACAGCTGAACACTGAAGCTTTCTTT

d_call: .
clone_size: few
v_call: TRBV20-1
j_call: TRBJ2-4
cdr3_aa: CSASRAAAVQNIQYF
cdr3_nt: TGCAGTGCCAGCCGAGCGGCCGCAGTCCAAAACATTCAGTACTTC

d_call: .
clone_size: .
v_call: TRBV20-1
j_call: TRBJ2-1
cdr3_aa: CSARGQGTNEQFF
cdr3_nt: TGCAGTGCGAGAGGGCAGGGCACCAATGAGCAGTTCTTC

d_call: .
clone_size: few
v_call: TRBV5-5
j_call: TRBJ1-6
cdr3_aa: CASSLAGPYSPLHF
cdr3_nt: TGTGCCAGCAGCTTAGCAGGGCCGTATTCACCCCTCCACTTT

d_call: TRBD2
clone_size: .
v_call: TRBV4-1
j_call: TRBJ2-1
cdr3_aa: CASSQDRRGRAFYEQFF
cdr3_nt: TGCGCCAGCAGCCAAGATAGGCGAGGGAGGGCCTTTTATGAGCAGTTCTTC

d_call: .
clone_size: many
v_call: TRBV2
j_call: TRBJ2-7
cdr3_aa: CASSERGYEQYF
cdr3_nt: TGTGCCAGCAGTGAACGAGGCTACGAGCAGTACTTC

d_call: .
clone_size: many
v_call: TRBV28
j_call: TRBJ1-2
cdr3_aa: CASTGSLYGYTF
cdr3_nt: TGTGCCAGCACGGGCAGCCTCTATGGCTACACCTTC

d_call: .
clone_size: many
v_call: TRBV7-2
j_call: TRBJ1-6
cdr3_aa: CASSAQGAENSPLHF
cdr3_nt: TGTGCCAGCAGCGCTCAGGGAGCGGAGAATTCACCCCTCCACTTT

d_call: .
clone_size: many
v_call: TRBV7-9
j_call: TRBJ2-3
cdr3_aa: CASSSPRNRATDTQYF
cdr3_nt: TGTGCCAGCAGCTCTCCCCGAAACAGGGCTACAGATACGCAGTATTTT

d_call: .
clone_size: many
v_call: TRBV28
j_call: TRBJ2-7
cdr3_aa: CASSLAGRRYEQYF
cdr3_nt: TGTGCCAGCAGTCTCGCTGGGAGGCGGTACGAGCAGTACTTC

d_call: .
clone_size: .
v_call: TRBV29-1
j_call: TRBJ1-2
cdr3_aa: CRGRGINYGYTF
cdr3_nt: TGCAGGGGTAGGGGCATAAACTATGGCTACACCTTC

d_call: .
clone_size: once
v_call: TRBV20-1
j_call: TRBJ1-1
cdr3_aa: CSAPVGGRKNTEAFF
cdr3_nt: TGCAGTGCCCCCGTGGGGGGTCGAAAAAACACTGAAGCTTTCTTT

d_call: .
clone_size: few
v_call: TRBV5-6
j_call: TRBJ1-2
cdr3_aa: CASTSGGLYGYTF
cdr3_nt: TGTGCCAGCACCTCCGGGGGTTTATATGGCTACACCTTC

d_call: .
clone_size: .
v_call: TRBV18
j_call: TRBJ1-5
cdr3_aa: CASSPYREPNQPQHF
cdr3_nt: TGTGCCAGCTCACCATACAGGGAGCCGAATCAGCCCCAGCATTTT

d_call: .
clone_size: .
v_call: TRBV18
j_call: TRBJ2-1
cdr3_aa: CASSPLAGAEGEQFF
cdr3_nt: TGTGCCAGCTCACCACTGGCGGGGGCCGAGGGTGAGCAGTTCTTC

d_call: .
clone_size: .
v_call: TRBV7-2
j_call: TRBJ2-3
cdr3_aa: CASSLASQLGTDTQYF
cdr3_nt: TGTGCCAGCAGCTTAGCGTCGCAATTGGGCACAGATACGCAGTATTTT

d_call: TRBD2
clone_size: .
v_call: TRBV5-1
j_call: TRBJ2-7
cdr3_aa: CASSTGTSGRYQNF
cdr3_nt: TGCGCCAGCAGCACCGGGACTAGCGGGAGATATCAGAACTTC

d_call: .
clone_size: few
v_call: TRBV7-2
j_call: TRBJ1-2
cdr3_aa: CASSLVIGRGGDGYTF
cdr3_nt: TGTGCCAGCAGCTTAGTAATTGGCAGGGGTGGAGATGGCTACACCTTC

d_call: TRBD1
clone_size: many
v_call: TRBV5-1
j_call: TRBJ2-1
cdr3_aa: CASKGQGAYNEQFF
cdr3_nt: TGCGCCAGTAAGGGACAGGGGGCCTACAATGAGCAGTTCTTC

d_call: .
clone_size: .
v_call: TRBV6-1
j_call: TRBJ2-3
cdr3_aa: CATSQITDTQYF
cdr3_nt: TGTGCCACCAGCCAGATCACAGATACGCAGTATTTT

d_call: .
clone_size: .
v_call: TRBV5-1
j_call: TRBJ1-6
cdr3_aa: CASSLGIIGRSPLHF
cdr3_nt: TGCGCCAGCAGCTTGGGGATAATAGGTCGTTCACCCCTCCACTTT

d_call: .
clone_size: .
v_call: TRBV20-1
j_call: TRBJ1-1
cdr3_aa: CSARVGAMNTEAFF
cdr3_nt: TGCAGTGCTAGAGTGGGAGCAATGAACACTGAAGCTTTCTTT

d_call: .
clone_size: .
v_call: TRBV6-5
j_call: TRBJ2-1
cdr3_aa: CASSYSGSEQFF
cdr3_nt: TGTGCCAGCAGTTACTCGGGCAGTGAGCAGTTCTTC

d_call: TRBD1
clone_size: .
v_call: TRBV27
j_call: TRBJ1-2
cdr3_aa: CASSAQGALPNYGYTF
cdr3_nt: TGTGCCAGCAGTGCACAGGGGGCTCTACCTAACTATGGCTACACCTTC

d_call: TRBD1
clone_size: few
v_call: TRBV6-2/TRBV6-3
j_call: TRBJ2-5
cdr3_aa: CASSHGGDRGTQYF
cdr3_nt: TGTGCCAGCAGTCACGGAGGGGACAGGGGTACCCAGTACTTC

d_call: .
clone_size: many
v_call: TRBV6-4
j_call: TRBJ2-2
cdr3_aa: CASSTGASNTGELFF
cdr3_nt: TGTGCCAGCAGTACCGGGGCCTCGAACACCGGGGAGCTGTTTTTT

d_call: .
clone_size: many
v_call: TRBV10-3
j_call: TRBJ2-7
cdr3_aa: CAISEVSYEQYF
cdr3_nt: TGTGCCATCAGTGAGGTGTCCTACGAGCAGTACTTC

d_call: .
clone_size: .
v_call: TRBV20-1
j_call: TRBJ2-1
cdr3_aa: CSALGNEQFF
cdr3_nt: TGCAGTGCTCTGGGAAATGAGCAGTTCTTC

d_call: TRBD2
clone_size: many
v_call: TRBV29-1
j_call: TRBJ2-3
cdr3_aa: CSADRGLADRDTQYF
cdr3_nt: TGCAGCGCCGACCGGGGACTAGCGGATAGGGATACGCAGTATTTT

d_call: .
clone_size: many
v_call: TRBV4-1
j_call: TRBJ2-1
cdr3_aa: CASSQDETGWLGTYNEQFF
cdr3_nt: TGCGCCAGCAGCCAAGACGAAACAGGGTGGTTGGGGACCTACAATGAGCAGTTCTTC

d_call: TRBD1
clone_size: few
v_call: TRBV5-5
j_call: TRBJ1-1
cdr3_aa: CASSQDRGRNTEAFF
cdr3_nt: TGTGCCAGCAGCCAGGACAGGGGCCGGAACACTGAAGCTTTCTTT

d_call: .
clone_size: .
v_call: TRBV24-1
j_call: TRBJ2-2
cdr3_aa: CATSLGLSGTGELFF
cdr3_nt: TGTGCCACCAGTCTCGGGCTCTCAGGGACCGGGGAGCTGTTTTTT

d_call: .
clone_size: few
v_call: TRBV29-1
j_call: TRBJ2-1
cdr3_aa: CSVGVGHRYNEQFF
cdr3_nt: TGCAGCGTTGGGGTCGGACACCGCTACAATGAGCAGTTCTTC

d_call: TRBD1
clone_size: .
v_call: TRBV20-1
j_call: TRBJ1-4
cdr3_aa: CSAGQGINEKLFF
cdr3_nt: TGCAGTGCTGGACAGGGGATAAATGAAAAACTGTTTTTT

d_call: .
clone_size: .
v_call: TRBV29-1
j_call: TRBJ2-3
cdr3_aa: CSVAGGGTDTQYF
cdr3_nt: TGCAGCGTTGCCGGCGGAGGCACAGATACGCAGTATTTT

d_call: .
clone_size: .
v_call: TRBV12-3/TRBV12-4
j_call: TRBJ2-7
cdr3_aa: CASSPNGRLPEQYF
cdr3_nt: TGTGCCAGCAGTCCTAACGGACGACTTCCCGAGCAGTACTTC

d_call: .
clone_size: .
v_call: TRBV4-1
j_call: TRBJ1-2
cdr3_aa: CASSQEGHYGYTF
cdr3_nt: TGCGCCAGCAGCCAAGAGGGTCACTATGGCTACACCTTC

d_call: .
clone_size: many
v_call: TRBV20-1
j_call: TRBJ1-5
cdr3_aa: CSARGTIGNQPQHF
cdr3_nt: TGCAGTGCTAGAGGGACGATAGGCAATCAGCCCCAGCATTTT

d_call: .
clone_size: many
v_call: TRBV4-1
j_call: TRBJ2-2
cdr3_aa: CASSYPTGELFF
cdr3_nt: TGCGCCAGCAGCTACCCCACCGGGGAGCTGTTTTTT

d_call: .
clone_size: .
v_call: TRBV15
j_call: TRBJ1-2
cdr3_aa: CATSRQGPVPGGYTF
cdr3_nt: TGTGCCACCAGCAGACAGGGACCCGTGCCAGGGGGCTACACCTTC

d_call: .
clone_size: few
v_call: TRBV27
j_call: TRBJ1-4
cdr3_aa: CASSSDLRREKLFF
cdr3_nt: TGTGCCAGCAGTTCTGACCTAAGGAGGGAAAAACTGTTTTTT

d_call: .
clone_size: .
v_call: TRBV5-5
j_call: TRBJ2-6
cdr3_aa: CASSRVSGANVLTF
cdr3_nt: TGTGCCAGCAGCCGGGTGTCTGGGGCCAACGTCCTGACTTTC

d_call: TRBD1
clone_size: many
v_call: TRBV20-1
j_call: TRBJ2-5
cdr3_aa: CSGTGGAETQYF
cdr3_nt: TGCAGTGGAACAGGGGGCGCAGAGACCCAGTACTTC

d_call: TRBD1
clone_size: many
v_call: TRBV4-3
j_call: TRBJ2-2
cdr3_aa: CASSQDRSGGPTGELFF
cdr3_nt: TGCGCCAGCAGCCAAGATAGGTCAGGGGGCCCAACCGGGGAGCTGTTTTTT

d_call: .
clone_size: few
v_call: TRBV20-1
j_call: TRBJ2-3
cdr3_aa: CRGISTDTQYF
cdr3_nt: TGCAGGGGAATTAGCACAGATACGCAGTATTTT